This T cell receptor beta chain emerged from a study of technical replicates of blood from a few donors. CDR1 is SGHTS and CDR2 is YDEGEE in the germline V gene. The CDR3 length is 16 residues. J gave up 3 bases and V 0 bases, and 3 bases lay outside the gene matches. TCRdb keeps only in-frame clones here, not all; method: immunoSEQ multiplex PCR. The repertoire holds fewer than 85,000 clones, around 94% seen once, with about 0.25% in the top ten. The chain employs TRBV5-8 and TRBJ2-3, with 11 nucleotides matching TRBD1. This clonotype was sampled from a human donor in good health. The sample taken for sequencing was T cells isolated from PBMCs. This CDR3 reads CASSLAGDRGTDTQYF. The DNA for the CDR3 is TGTGCCAGCAGCTTGGCTGGGGACAGGGGGACAGATACGCAGTATTTT. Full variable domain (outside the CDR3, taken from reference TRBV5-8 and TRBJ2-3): EAGVTQSPTHLIKTRGQQATLRCSPISGHTSVYWYQQALGLGLQFLLWYDEGEERNRGNFPPRFSGRQFPNYSSELNVNALELEDSALYLCASSLAGDRGTDTQYFGPGTRLTVL.